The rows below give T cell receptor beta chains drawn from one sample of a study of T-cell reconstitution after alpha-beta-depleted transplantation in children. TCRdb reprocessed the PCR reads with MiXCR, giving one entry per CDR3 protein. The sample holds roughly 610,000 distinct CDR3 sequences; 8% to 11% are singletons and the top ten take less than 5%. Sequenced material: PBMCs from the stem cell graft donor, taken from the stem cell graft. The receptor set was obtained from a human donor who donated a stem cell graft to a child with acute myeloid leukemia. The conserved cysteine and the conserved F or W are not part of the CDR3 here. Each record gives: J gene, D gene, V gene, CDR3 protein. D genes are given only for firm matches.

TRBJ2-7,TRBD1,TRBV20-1,SARGTGVYEQY
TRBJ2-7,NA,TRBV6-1,ASSPHPQGPSYEQY
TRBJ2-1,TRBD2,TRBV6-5,ASSYGVGLADSSYNEQF
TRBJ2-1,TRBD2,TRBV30,AWSVLAGSYNEQF
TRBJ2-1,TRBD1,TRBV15,ATSGGTGNSYNEQF
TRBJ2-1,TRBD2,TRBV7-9,ASDLTGTSGKIEQF
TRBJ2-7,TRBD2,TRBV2,ASRVRLAGVPEQY
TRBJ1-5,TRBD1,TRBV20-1,SGRTGGVYSNQPQH
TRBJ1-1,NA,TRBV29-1,SVGQLLTDPNTEAF
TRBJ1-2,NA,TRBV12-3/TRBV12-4,ASSLTEFYGYT
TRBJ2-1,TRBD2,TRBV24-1,ATSDPQAGGPRGGYNEQF
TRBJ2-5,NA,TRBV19,ASSSVEGRQETQY
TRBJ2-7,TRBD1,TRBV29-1,SVGLQGVEQY
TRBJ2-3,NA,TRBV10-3,AISEGQGGTDTQY
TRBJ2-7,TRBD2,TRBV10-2,ASSPEGLAGAYEQY
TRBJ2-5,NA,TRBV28,ASSFPTTPETQY
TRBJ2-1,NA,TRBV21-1,ASSKRARGTLRNEQF
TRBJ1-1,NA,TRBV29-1,SVVGRNLNTEAF
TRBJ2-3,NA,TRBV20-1,SAPGTPSGTDTQY
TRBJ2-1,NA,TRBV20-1,SAPRTRGGNEQF
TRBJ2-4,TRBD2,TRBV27,ASSFTRLGLATNIQY
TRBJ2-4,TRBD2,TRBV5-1,ASSFGGSKNIQY
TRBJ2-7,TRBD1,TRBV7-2,ASSTGQGRYEQY
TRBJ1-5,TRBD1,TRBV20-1,SAGGQNNQPQH
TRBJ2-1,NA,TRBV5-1,ASALSGGRLVNEQF
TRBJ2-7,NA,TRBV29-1,SVEERDGAVYEQY
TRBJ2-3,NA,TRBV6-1,ASSGKQAGSTDTQY
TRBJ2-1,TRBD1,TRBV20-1,SASRAGGSYNEQF
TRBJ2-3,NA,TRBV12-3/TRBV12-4,ASSLIRIA
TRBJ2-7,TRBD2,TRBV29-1,SAAPGGRYEQY
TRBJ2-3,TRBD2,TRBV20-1,SARDRLAGGPDTQY